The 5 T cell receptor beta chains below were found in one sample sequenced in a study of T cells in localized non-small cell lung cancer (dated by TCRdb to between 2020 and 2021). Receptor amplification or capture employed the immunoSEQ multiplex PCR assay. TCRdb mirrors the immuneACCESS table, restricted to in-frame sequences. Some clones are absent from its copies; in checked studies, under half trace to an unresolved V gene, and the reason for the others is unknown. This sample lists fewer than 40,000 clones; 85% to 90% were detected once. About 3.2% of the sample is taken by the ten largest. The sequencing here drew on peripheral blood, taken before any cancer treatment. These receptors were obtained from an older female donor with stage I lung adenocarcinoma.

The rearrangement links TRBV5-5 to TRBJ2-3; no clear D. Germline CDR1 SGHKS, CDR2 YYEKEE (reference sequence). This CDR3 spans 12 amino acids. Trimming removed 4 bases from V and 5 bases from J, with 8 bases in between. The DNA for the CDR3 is TGTGCCAGCAGCCCGGAAGGAGATACGCAGTATTTT. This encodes CASSPEGDTQYF.

The CDR3, as DNA: TGTGCCAGCAGCTCGCGGGAACTCACAGATACGCAGTATTTT. As protein: CASSSRELTDTQYF. The chain couples TRBV11-2 to TRBJ2-3; tentative D call: TRBD2 (6 bases). Germline values: CDR1 SGHAT, CDR2 FQNNGV. With 4 bases removed from V and 2 bases from J, the gap between germline ends came to 10 bases. The length of the CDR3 is 14 residues.

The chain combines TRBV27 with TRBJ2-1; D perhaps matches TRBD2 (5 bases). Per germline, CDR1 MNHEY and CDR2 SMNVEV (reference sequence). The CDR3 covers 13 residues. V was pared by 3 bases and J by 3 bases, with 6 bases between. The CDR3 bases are TGTGCCAGCAGTTTTGGACTCTACAATGAGCAGTTCTTC. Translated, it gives CASSFGLYNEQFF.

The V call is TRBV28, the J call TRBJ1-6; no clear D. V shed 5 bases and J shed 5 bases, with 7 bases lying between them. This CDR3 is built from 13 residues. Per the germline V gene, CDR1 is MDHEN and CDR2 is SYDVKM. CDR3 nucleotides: TGTGCCAGCAGTCCCACGGATAATTCACCCCTCCACTTT. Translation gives CASSPTDNSPLHF.

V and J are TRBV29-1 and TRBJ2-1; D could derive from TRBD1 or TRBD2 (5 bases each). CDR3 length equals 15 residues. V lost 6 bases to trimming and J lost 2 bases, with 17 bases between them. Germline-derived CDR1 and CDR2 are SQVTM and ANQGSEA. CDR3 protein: CSVPLLGDPYNEQFF. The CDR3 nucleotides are TGCAGCGTCCCCCTTCTGGGGGACCCCTACAATGAGCAGTTCTTC.